What follows describes a single TCR beta chain. Its recognized antigen is unknown. There are no base qualities to consult, and no much larger clone falls within one base. The library was generated by the immunoSEQ multiplex PCR assay. The multiplex PCR relied on a mix of 60 forward primers for TCR Vbeta segments and 13 reverse primers for TCR Jbeta segments. A multiplex PCR assay on genomic DNA amplified the CDR3 region of rearranged TCR beta genes. The Illumina HiSeq System was used to sequence the amplified TCR beta libraries as 87-base-pair reads. The study's own analysis went as follows. In a later analysis, tens of millions of unique TCR beta chains were counted across the approximately 640 repertoires, and roughly 10 million of these chains were shared by at least two donors. Raw reads were error-corrected and collapsed into unique sequences with a nearest-neighbor algorithm that merged closely related sequences to remove PCR and sequencing errors. Alignment of CDR3 sequences to IMGT reference sequences was used to assign V, D and J gene segments. For a sequence to be retained, a match of at least six nucleotides was required to both a V gene segment and a J gene segment. Rearrangements were classified as productive when the CDR3 lacked stop codons and remained in frame with V and J, and all other rearrangements were classified as non-productive. Following IMGT convention, CDR3 was defined as the stretch from the second conserved V-encoded cysteine to the conserved J-encoded phenylalanine. In an earlier analysis of around 540 of the donors, sequences lacking an unambiguous match to a single V gene segment were excluded. In an earlier analysis of more than 500 of the donors, a V segment was called functional when productive rearrangements were above 56.7%, and segregating when the standard deviation between donors exceeded 5%. A statistical classification framework was built to diagnose cytomegalovirus status from the catalog of TCR beta chain sequences. V and J gene assignment, in a later analysis, came from comparing TCR nucleotide sequences with IMGT/GENE-DB human TR gene sequences. The TCRdist pipeline was used in a later analysis to assign CDR3 sequences and most-parsimonious VDJ recombination scenarios. A later analysis defined each TCR beta chain by its CDR3 amino acid sequence plus V-gene family, and excluded reads lacking a unique V-gene family. In a later analysis, a few hundred highly shared, low-generation-probability nucleotide sequences were removed to address suspected cross-contamination and a sequencing artifact. For each public chain, a later analysis derived a clonal expansion index from normalized ranks of inferred template counts within each repertoire. Generation probabilities in a later analysis came from a VDJ recombination model fitted to out-of-frame rearrangements, and those results were checked against IGoR. Hypergeometric tests were used in a later analysis to score TCR-TCR, TCR-HLA and TCR-CMV co-occurrence, with a repertoire-size bias correction applied to the TCR pairs. To estimate false discovery rates, a later analysis permuted the HLA or CMV assignments 20 times. In a later analysis, co-occurring TCRs were grouped with DBSCAN, and TCRdist sequence similarity was added when clustering was performed within HLA-allele-positive subsets. Co-occurrence clustering excluded repertoires with fewer than 30,000 or more than 120,000 public chains, plus five with anomalous nucleotide sharing. The table was pulled from immuneACCESS by TCRdb, which kept in-frame rearrangements only. Such tables lose some clones; where checked, under half of the loss comes from unresolved V genes, and the rest has no known cause. The V and J calls and clone size were taken over from that table, and D and trimming were inferred from the DNA. This sample holds 180,000 or so clones; roughly 84% were observed only once. About 1.5% of the sample is held by the ten biggest clonotypes.

CDR1 is given as MNHNS and CDR2 as SASEGT, both from the germline V gene. Measured from the cysteine to the phenylalanine, the CDR3 is 12 residues long. Just the 36-base CDR3 DNA is kept, in frame starting at base 1. V is reduced by 8 bases and J by 4 bases, leaving a spacing of 11 bases between them. The source of the sample is a study of cytomegalovirus exposure and HLA in healthy donors (dated by TCRdb to the late 2010s). General notes on the study: In an earlier analysis of some 550 of the donors, approximately 300 Gb of sequence data and 100 million or so unique TCR beta sequences from about 179 million T cells were reported. To study patterns of TCR occurrence, a later analysis re-analyzed previously published TCR beta repertoires from under 750 donors and added high-resolution HLA genotyping. All discovery cohort repertoires had been generated using a single sequencing platform. Along with the approximately 600-subject first cohort, a separate validation cohort of 120 different subjects was used. To predict cytomegalovirus infection status, the study combined high-throughput TCR immunosequencing, statistical association of individual TCRs with disease status, and machine learning. An earlier analysis of several hundred of the donors used high-throughput TCR beta sequencing to judge whether each TCR beta V gene segment behaved as functional or pseudogenic. Of the roughly 410 genotyped donors, approximately 81% were placed in the genetic ancestry cluster associated with self-reported Caucasian donors. Rather than drawing on any new phenotypic data, the later analysis identified candidate immune exposures from TCR beta sequences and the way those sequences occurred across donors. Alongside the repertoire data, information on donor age, sex, ethnicity and CMV serostatus was compiled. An early release that covered fewer than 800 HLA-typed donors contained about 290 gigabases of sequencing data and tens of millions of unique TCR sequences. Across roughly 420 genotyped donors of the cohort, an average of roughly 200,000 unique TCR beta nucleotide sequences per donor were sequenced, and around 20% of those sequences were non-productive. Typing coverage varied by locus: roughly 620-630 donors for A, B, C, DRB1 and DQB1; roughly 520 for DQA1; approximately 570 for DPA1; roughly 470 for DPB1. Several DR-DQ haplotypes were treated as single units for association and clustering because of strong linkage in the cohort. HLA typing included class I and class II loci at four-digit resolution. The T cell repertoires of 670 or so subjects were profiled by immunosequencing and related to cytomegalovirus serostatus. Genome-wide SNP genotypes for about three fifths of the roughly 670 donors were used in a later genetic analysis, which treated that subset as a discovery cohort. The study aimed to test whether signatures of past pathogen exposure could be identified by cataloging public T cell receptors. Points the paper makes about the study in general: Some IMGT-functional V segments, including TRBV6-2 and TRBV6-3, could not be told apart with the 87-base-pair reads, so those segments were excluded. In an earlier analysis of 587 of the donors, most TCR beta V segments were observed in productive rearrangements about 90% or about 30% of the time, broadly matching IMGT annotations. The cohort was sequenced for TCR beta chains only, and without alpha or paired-chain data the features that could be detected were limited. An association between a missense DCLRE1C variant and V-gene and J-gene trimming of TCR beta chains was found in a later genetic analysis and replicated in an independent cohort. According to a later analysis, parvovirus B19, influenza, CMV and Epstein-Barr virus appeared linked to several top co-occurrence clusters. Most TCR sequences were observed very rarely across donors, whereas some public TCRs were present in many individuals. A later analysis found that HLA-associated TCR beta chains were more clonally expanded and had lower generation probabilities than equally common non-associated chains. Compared with the roughly 700-donor mean, donors in an Asian-associated ancestry cluster had fewer N-insertions in productive TCRs, according to a later genetic analysis. A group of highly shared sequence variants was considered likely to be a technical artifact of the sequencing pipeline. Correlated functional status among segregating V segments might reflect linkage disequilibrium, but an unknown experimental factor could not be ruled out. A later analysis found that most CMV-associated TCR beta chains appeared HLA-restricted, with HLA associations seemingly driven largely by CMV exposure. The study listed approximately 150 TCR beta chains as associated with cytomegalovirus. A few of the identified cytomegalovirus-associated TCR beta chains were confirmed in vitro to be specific for cytomegalovirus antigens. The presence/absence analyses assumed that sequencing depth was roughly uniform across donors, and that assumption may not be true. A further reported finding was that TCR beta sequences accurately predicted the HLA-A and HLA-B alleles for most subjects in the first cohort. HLA typing was unavailable for some donors at each locus, so association tests used only the typed subset. Roughly 15 rarely observed V segments, including chromosome 9 orphons, were excluded from the earlier analysis of a few hundred of the donors because counts were too low. For the cohort, immune exposure information was limited to CMV serostatus. The authors suggested that the approach could potentially be extended to other disease states and immunological phenotypes. In both the original and validation cohorts, the classifier was reported to diagnose cytomegalovirus status with high specificity and sensitivity. Strong co-occurrence of HLA alleles, especially DR and DQ, made assigning TCR associations to individual alleles difficult. In a later analysis, TCR association rates were found to vary across HLA loci, with the most associated TCRs seen for DRB1 alleles and the fewest for HLA-C alleles. At a false discovery rate of 0.05, a later analysis linked 16,000 or so TCR beta sequences to specific HLA alleles.

The cohort was made up of about 670 healthy bone marrow donors. At the time of sampling, every cohort member was nominally healthy, though immune exposures that went unrecorded were likely present. The donor was CMV seronegative and belonged to the group of 350 to 400 seronegative cohort members. A peripheral blood sample was collected from each donor, and TCR beta sequencing was performed on peripheral blood mononuclear cells. Genomic DNA was extracted from the blood cell samples with the Qiagen DNeasy Blood Extraction Kit. The chain uses TRBV6-1 and TRBJ1-2; the D gene is perhaps TRBD1, from 5 matching bases. The sequenced sample consisted of PBMCs. The clonotype originates from a male donor in good health and CMV-seronegative. The DNA sequence is given as TGTGCCAGCCGGGGGGAGGCCTATGGCTACACCTTC. Translated, it gives CASRGEAYGYTF.